This T cell receptor beta chain was observed in a study of post-analysis software for immune sequencing data. Whole-study results and caveats: Roughly 5 TRBV segments (TRBV5-6, TRBV5-1 and TRBV20-1 among them) occurred more frequently in patients than in controls.

Unique-molecular-identifier-tagged TCR beta cDNA libraries were used. Each CDR3 protein gets one entry after TCRdb re-called the PCR reads with MiXCR. The sample consists of 750,000 to 950,000 distinct CDR3 sequences, approximately 50% of them appearing once. The CDR3 runs 16 residues. The V gene lost 4 bases and the J gene lost 0 bases, with 15 bases spanning the gap. Germline CDR1 is SGHRS and CDR2 is YFSETQ. In regard to this clonotype: Antigen unknown.

The source material was blood. The rearrangement uses TRBV5-1 and TRBJ2-3; D not resolved. The sequence derives from a girl aged 10-17 years with multiple sclerosis. The DNA for the CDR3 is TGCGCCAGCAGCCCAGGTTTAAGACCCAGCACAGATACGCAGTATTTT. The encoded protein is CASSPGLRPSTDTQYF.